Below, one T cell receptor (beta chain) is given with its context. Its antigen is undetermined. The data derive from a study of T-cell memory formation after mild COVID-19. The overall study: TCR clusters mostly belonged to single donors. The study, taken as a whole, reports: Later expanders leaned CD4+, whereas clones that contracted between day 15 and 85 were balanced CD4/CD8.

Sample barcodes and UMIs were carried by the TCR alpha and TCR beta cDNA libraries that 5'RACE generated with constant-segment primers. TCRdb recomputed calls from the 5' RACE reads with MiXCR, one row per CDR3 protein. This sample has under 400,000 distinct CDR3 sequences; around 27% occur once, and the top ten carry approximately 13%. The CDR3 length is 13 residues. Trimming removed 3 bases at V and 4 bases at J, with 7 bases between. The sequencing input was PBMCs or a T cell subset sorted from them (not recorded which). This clonotype was obtained from an adult woman who had mild COVID-19 (a few samples of this study predate the infection). Cell type and time point are not known. The chain carries TRBV12-3 or TRBV12-4 and TRBJ2-1, with D unclear. This CDR3 reads CASSLAYYNEQFF. CDR3 coding DNA: TGTGCCAGCAGTTTGGCCTATTACAATGAGCAGTTCTTC.